This T cell receptor beta chain was observed in a study of cytomegalovirus exposure and HLA in healthy donors. It was with 60 Vbeta and 13 Jbeta primers that the PCR ran. Repertoires were generated with immunoSEQ multiplex PCR, while TCRdb's copy carries only in-frame clones and drops some. The repertoire holds about 150,000 clones, with almost 80% as singletons. The length of the CDR3 is 15 residues. J gave up 2 bases and V 5 bases, and 6 bases lay outside the gene matches. The germline gives CDR1 ENHRY, CDR2 SYGVKD. The sequenced sample was PBMCs. This chain links TRBV10-3 with TRBJ2-7; 10 bases are a match to TRBD1. This receptor was taken from a woman aged 40 to 50 in good health and CMV-seropositive. CDR3 in DNA: TGTGCCATCAGTCCAGGGGACAGGGGCCCCTACGAGCAGTACTTC. Translating gives CAISPGDRGPYEQYF.